Described below is a single T cell receptor beta chain sequence and its context. Its antigen is not identified. This sample is drawn from a study of a mutant IDH1 vaccine in newly diagnosed glioma. Across the whole study: Treated patients, averaging roughly 40 years, were approximately 60% male and approximately 38% female. Those enrolled had earlier been treated with radiotherapy, temozolomide, or both, mostly both. Study results and caveats: In around 93% of patients, immune responses induced by the vaccine occurred.

V lost 7 bases, J lost 5 bases, and 8 bases stayed unmatched. There are 13 residues in the CDR3. Looked up from germline, CDR1 is SQVTM and CDR2 is ANQGSEA. Time point noted: baseline, week 1 (first vaccination visit). Sample treatment: pre-vaccination baseline after standard-of-care therapy. TCRdb's table, derived via immunoSEQ multiplex PCR, lists solely in-frame clones and lacks some. The repertoire holds more than 50,000 clones, 86% seen once, with around 2.9% in the top ten. The V call is TRBV29-1, the J call TRBJ2-7; 10 positions agree with TRBD1. This clonotype was sampled from a man under 40 with glioma. The sequencing used PBMCs, collected from a glioma patient treated with radiotherapy, temozolomide or both. In nucleotides, the CDR3 is TGCAGCGCGGGGACAGGGGTAGGAGACGAGCAGTACTTC. Encoded protein: CSAGTGVGDEQYF.